This T cell receptor (beta chain) stems from a study of beta chain features in type 1 diabetes. Study summary: Examination covered under 110 million sorted cells spanning all samples.

Overall study findings and caveats: Shortening of TCRB CDR3s, moderate but significant, appeared in all four CD4+ subsets of Type 1 diabetes patients. The cDNA sequencing approach could over-represent high-TCR-expressing cells. In the patient group, naive, central memory and Treg TCRB repertoires seemed more alike than in the healthy donor group.

Germline CDR1 reads MGHRA; CDR2 reads YSYEKL. This CDR3 region has 17 residues. V lost 5 bases and J lost 10; bases outside the gene matches: 18. Investigators reverse transcribed all isolated RNA, so they sequenced expressed TCRB transcripts. Measured with immunoSEQ multiplex PCR; TCRdb has only the in-frame clones, and not every one. The data show roughly 150,000 clones, with approximately 7.8% seen just once and approximately 0.93% held by the top ten. This clone showed up just a few times. The antigen remains unidentified. Markers CD45RO/CCR7/CD25/CD127/CD95/CD27 served to sort CD4+ naive, central memory, regulatory and stem cell-like memory cells.

The specimen was central memory CD4+ T cells from blood. The source of this sequence is a woman aged 40 to 50 with type 1 diabetes. The chain has TRBV4-1 and TRBJ2-1; 9 bases are shared with TRBD2. Written as DNA, the CDR3 is TGCGCCAGCAGCGTCCCCTTAGGGGGACTAGCCGAATGGGAGCAGTTCTTC. It encodes CASSVPLGGLAEWEQFF.